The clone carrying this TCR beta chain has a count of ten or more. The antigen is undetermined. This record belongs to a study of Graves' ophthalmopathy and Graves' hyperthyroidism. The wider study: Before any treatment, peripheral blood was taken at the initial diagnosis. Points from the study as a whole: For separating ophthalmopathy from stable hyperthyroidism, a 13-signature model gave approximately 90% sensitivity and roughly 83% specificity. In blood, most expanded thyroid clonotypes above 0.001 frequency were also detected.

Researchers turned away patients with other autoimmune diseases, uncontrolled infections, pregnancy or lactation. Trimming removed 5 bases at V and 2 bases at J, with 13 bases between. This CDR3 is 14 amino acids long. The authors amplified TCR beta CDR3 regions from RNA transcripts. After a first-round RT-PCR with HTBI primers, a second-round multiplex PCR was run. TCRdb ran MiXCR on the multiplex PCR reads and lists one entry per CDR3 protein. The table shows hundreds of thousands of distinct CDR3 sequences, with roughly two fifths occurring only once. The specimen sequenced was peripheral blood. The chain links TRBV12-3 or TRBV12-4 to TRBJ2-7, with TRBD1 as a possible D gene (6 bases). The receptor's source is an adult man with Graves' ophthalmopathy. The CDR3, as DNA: TGTGCCAGCAGTCCCGGGACACCTCCCTACGAGCAGTACTTC. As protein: CASSPGTPPYEQYF.